This TCR beta chain was identified during a study of blood T cell repertoires in COVID-19. Study details: Donors in the United States, Italy and Spain gave samples during acute or convalescent COVID-19. Sample material is recorded as cDNA or gDNA derived from T cells, B-cell-depleted T cells, or PBMCs.

Per the original data handling: Reference gene primer amplification gave nucleated cell count estimates. Here immunoSEQ multiplex PCR was the method, and the copy in TCRdb shows in-frame clones only, minus some. Clone size and V and J calls were adopted from that table, with D and trimming inferred from the DNA. The top ten clones hold 3.1% of a sample with about 51,000 clones, approximately 90% of them seen once. The germline gives CDR1 KGHDR, CDR2 SFDVKD. The V gene end was trimmed by 1 base and the J gene end by 7 bases; junction bases not matched to a gene: 8. The CDR3 is 16 residues long. This clonotype was sampled from a man aged 50 to 60 with acute or convalescent COVID-19. This chain uses TRBV24-1 with TRBJ2-1; TRBD2 agrees at 8 bases. The sequencing sample was made of peripheral blood. Written as DNA, the CDR3 is TGTGCCACCAGTGATTTCAGGAGCGGGGGTGTTAATGAGCAGTTCTTC. This translates into CATSDFRSGGVNEQFF.